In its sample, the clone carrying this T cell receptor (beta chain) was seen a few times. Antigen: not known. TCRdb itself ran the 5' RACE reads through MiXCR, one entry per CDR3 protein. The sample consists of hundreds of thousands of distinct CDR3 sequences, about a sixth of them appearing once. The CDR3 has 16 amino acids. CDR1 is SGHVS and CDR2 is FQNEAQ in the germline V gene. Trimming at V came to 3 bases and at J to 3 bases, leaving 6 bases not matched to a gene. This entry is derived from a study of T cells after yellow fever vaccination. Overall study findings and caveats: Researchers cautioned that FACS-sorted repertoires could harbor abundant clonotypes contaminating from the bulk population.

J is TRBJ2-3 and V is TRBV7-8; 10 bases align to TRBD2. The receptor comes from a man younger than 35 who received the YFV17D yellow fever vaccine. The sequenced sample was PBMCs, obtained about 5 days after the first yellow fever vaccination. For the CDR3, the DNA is TGTGCCAGCAGCTTGAAAGCGGGGGGGCGTACAGATACGCAGTATTTT. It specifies CASSLKAGGRTDTQYF.